A few counts support the clone carrying this TCR beta chain. Its matching antigen is unknown. This sample is part of a study of T cells in Graves' hyperthyroidism and ophthalmopathy. Patients aged 18 to 65 had newly diagnosed hyperthyroidism that had lasted under 2 months. Authors of the study amplified TCR beta CDR3 regions from RNA transcripts. HTBI primers were employed in a first-round RT-PCR of the TCR CDR3. One entry per CDR3 protein, called by TCRdb with MiXCR from the multiplex PCR reads. The data show 750,000 to 950,000 distinct CDR3 sequences, with roughly 37% seen just once and 7.5% to 9.5% held by the top ten. Findings and limits, study-wide: Ophthalmopathy was model-predicted a median around seven months pre-onset. Expanded thyroid clonotypes (above 0.001) were mostly also found in blood.

Sequenced: blood. The clonotype originates from a man aged 18 to 30 with Graves' hyperthyroidism.

CDR3 sequence reads: CATGTSGNTIYF. In nucleotides, the CDR3 is TGTGCCACCGGAACATCTGGAAACACCATATATTTT. The V gene is TRBV6-5, the J gene TRBJ1-3; no clear D gene. The CDR3 is 12 residues long. CDR1 is MNHEY, CDR2 SVGAGI, per germline. Trimming removed 10 bases from V and 1 base from J, with 8 bases in between.